This T cell receptor beta chain was recovered during a study of blood T cell repertoires in COVID-19. As originally analysed: Scientists estimated how many nucleated cells there were by amplifying reference gene primers. Assay used: immunoSEQ multiplex PCR; TCRdb lists only in-frame clones, some missing. For V, J and clone size, that table is used; D and trimming come from the DNA. The sample lists about 220,000 clones; about 80% were seen once. Sequenced material: PBMCs or T cells enriched from blood (not recorded which). The sequence came from a woman between 40 and 50 years old with acute COVID-19.

The CDR3 bases are TGTGCCAGCAGCTCCTCCGGGGGGAGTGAAAAACTGTTTTTT. This encodes CASSSSGGSEKLFF. The chain carries TRBV7-9 and TRBJ1-4; TRBD1 might be the D (5 bases). The ends were cut back, 4 bases at V and 7 bases at J, with 13 bases in the middle. Germline-derived CDR1 and CDR2 are SEHNR and FQNEAQ (reference sequence). CDR3 length equals 14 residues.